The entry below gives a single TCR beta chain sequence along with its context. As yet, its antigen is unknown. Treatment defined: approximately nine-day PBMC culture with coronavirus spike peptide pools or control peptides (ViraFEST assay). TCRs were sequenced by ViraFEST after antigen-specific T cells had been expanded with peptide pools. The data stem from a study of vaccination and CD4 T cells after COVID-19. Overall study: All convalescent patients were nasal swab PCR positive for SARS-CoV-2; fewer than ten had mild and one severe disease.

Cultured CD4+ T cell DNA was sequenced using the Oncomine TCR Beta short-read assay. TCRdb called the PCR reads again in MiXCR, with one record for every CDR3 protein. The top ten hold around a fifth of the sample, which has thousands of distinct CDR3 sequences, 66% seen once. Germline lookup yields CDR1 DFQATT and CDR2 SNEGSKA (reference sequence). The CDR3 consists of 14 residues. V shed 3 bases and J shed 2 bases, with 13 bases lying between them. V usage is TRBV20-1 and J usage is TRBJ1-2, with D perhaps TRBD1 (5 bases). What was sequenced was CD4+ T cells from blood, cultured in vitro. The source is a human donor who had recovered from COVID-19. CDR3 DNA sequence: TGCAGTGCTAGTAGCCCGACAGACAACTATGGCTACACCTTC. This sequence encodes CSASSPTDNYGYTF.